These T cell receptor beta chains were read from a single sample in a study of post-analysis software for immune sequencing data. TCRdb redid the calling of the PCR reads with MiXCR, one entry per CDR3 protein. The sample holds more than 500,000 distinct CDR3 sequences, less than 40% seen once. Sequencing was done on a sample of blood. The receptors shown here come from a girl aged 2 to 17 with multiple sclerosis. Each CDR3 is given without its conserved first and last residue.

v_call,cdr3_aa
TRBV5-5,ASSLDWTARPSGYT
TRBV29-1,SVEGQASTDTQY
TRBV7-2,ASNRGQIGELF
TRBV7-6,ASSLDERTLNTEAF
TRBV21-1,ASSKALSGQGYGYT
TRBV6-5,ASSYGAGAPVNEQF
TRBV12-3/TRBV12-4,ASSLRTSTARETQY
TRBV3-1,ASSQDPTYNEQF
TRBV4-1,ASSQGVTSGGDTQY
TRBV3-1,ASGGRSYNEQF
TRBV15,ATSRERGSYEQY
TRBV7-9,ASSRGQLAKNIQY
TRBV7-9,ASNTRDTQY
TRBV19,ASSIRVNNYGYT
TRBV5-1,ASSFTYTDTQY
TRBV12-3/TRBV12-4,ASSRTGHNYDYT
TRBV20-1,SARDHPILNEQF
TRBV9,ASNTDFQETQY
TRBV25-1,ASTSERTYNEQF
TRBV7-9,ASSLNPSAYSNQPQH
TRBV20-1,SAIQGNYDYT
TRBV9,ASSAPTTGTRVF
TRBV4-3,ASSQEPGYEQY
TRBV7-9,ASSGYFGTGGFQETQY
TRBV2,ASSGDRAPNIQY
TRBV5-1,ASSLAGGLLDYGYT
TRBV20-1,SARLGQGVSYNSPLH
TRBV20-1,SARDGRSPLH
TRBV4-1,ASSSPRQGQGYGYT
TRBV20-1,SAISGATDTQY
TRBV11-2,ASSPRTNTEAF
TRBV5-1,ASTSSGGKNIQY
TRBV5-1,ASSENRGSKETQY
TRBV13,ASSSAADGNIQY
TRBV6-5,ASSYSTGGQGTNTEAF
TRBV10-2,ASSESSPNTEAF
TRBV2,ASSMPGQGRDTQY
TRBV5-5,ASRIRHLYNSPLH
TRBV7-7,ASSLRTSGGPLGTQY
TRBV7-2,ASSLWVGNTEAF
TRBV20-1,SARTSGGSISTDTQY
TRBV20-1,SSREGLAGDGTKNIQY
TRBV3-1,ASSHFRGGRFSQETQY
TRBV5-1,ASSLADRTYEQY
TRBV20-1,SARDGHRPLDEKLF
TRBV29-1,SVFSGGTEAF
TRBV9,ASSVGGSGGLYNEQF
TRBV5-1,ASSVGTGGEAF
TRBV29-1,SVDGPRETQY
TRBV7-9,ASSLWGLGNTEAF
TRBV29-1,SAGQSYEQY